This TCR beta chain was sequenced during a study of OX40 agonist ivuxolimab in advanced cancers. At the level of the study: Prior anti-PD-1, anti-PD-L1 or anti-CTLA-4 therapy was allowed; roughly 40% had some.

Only in-frame clones appear in the TCRdb table, and some are missing; sequencing was by immunoSEQ multiplex PCR. Counted here are roughly 66,000 clones, roughly 80% occurring once; the ten biggest clones make up around 6.7%. There are 15 residues in the CDR3. J lost 7 bases, V lost 9 bases, and 9 bases had no gene match. In germline, CDR1 is SNHLY, CDR2 FYNNEI. Broader study findings: Averaging showed that CD8+ T cells had more expanded clones than CD4+ did. The 0.1-3.0 mg/kg partial responders had among the lowest clonal expansion. Doses of 0.1 to 3.0 mg/kg were accompanied by clonal expansion of CD4+ and CD8+ blood T cells by week 6.

This clone was detected only once. The antigen is unknown. This clonotype was obtained from an adult with an advanced solid tumor such as melanoma, head and neck, liver or kidney cancer. Source: CD4+ or CD8+ T cells sorted from blood, taken in a trial of the OX40 agonist ivuxolimab. This sequence joins TRBV2 and TRBJ1-6; 10 bases match TRBD1. CDR3 protein: CASQDRGASNSPLHF. DNA of the CDR3: TGTGCCAGTCAGGACAGGGGGGCTTCCAATTCACCCCTCCACTTT.